This record covers a single T cell receptor beta chain. Germline V gives CDR1 MDHEN, CDR2 SYDVKM. V was clipped by 7 bases and J by 0 bases; unmatched bases: 10. This CDR3 region has 16 residues. The table came from immunoSEQ multiplex PCR; TCRdb's copy has only in-frame clones and leaves some out. Of under 200,000 clones in the sample, approximately 90% were seen once. The data are from a study of blood T cell repertoires in COVID-19. Sequenced input: PBMCs or T cells enriched from blood (not recorded which). The chain couples TRBV28 to TRBJ2-7, with TRBD1 matching over 9 bases. The sequence derives from a woman aged 18 to 35 who had recovered from COVID-19. The CDR3 region is CASTKRGTGTSYEQYF. The CDR3 nucleotides read TGTGCCAGCACCAAAAGGGGGACAGGGACCTCCTACGAGCAGTACTTC.